This entry is about one T cell receptor (beta chain). Its antigen is as yet unknown. The data are from a study of T cells in localized non-small cell lung cancer. General study results and limits: Adjacent lung was found to contain a median about 55 of the top 100 tumor clones. Clonality peaked in uninvolved adjacent lung rather than tumor. Sequencing was restricted to one tumor region; therefore, heterogeneity remains possible.

The protocol was immunoSEQ multiplex PCR, while the TCRdb copy is restricted to in-frame clones and leaves out a portion. The table records tens of thousands of clones, around 83% of them present only once. The CDR3 extends over 11 amino acids. CDR1 and CDR2 (germline): LNHDA, SQIVND (reference sequence). V dropped 10 bases and J dropped 10; count of bases not matched to a gene: 8. This specimen consisted of peripheral blood, obtained before any cancer treatment. The chain has TRBV19 and TRBJ1-1; 8 nucleotides line up with TRBD1. This clonotype originated in a woman aged 18-49 years with stage III lung adenocarcinoma. CDR3 amino acids: CATRRGLGAFF. The CDR3, as DNA: TGTGCCACCCGCAGGGGGCTGGGAGCTTTCTTT.